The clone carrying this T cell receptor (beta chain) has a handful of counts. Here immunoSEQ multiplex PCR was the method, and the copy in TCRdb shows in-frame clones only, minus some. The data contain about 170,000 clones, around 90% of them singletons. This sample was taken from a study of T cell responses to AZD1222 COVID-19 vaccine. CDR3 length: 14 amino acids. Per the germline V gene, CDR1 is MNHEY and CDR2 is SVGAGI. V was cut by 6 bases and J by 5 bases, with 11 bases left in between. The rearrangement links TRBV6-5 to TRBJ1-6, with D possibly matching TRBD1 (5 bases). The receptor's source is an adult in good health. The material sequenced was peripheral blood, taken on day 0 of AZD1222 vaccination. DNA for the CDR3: TGTGCCAGCAGAGCCGGGACGCATAATTCACCCCTCCACTTT. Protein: CASRAGTHNSPLHF.